A selection of T cell receptor beta chains follows, all from one sample in a study of T-cell reconstitution after alpha-beta-depleted transplantation in children. TCRdb itself ran the PCR reads through MiXCR, one entry per CDR3 protein. The table has 200,000 or so distinct CDR3 sequences, approximately 6.8% seen once. The material sequenced was PBMCs, taken before TCRalphabeta/CD19-depleted stem cell transplant. The receptors derive from a girl under three years old with combined immunodeficiency, due to receive a stem cell transplant. Both conserved end residues are part of each CDR3. The D gene is left open where the match is weak. Clone size is not always given. Where it is, it says once, few, many or a class for expanded clones.

cdr3_nt,cdr3_aa,j_call,v_call,d_call,cdr3_length,clone_size
TGTGCCAGCAGCTTAAATATAAATGAGCAGTTCTTC,CASSLNINEQFF,TRBJ2-1,TRBV7-2,.,12,many
TGTGCCACCAGCAGCGACCTACTACCCGGACAGCTGAATCAGCCCCAGCATTTT,CATSSDLLPGQLNQPQHF,TRBJ1-5,TRBV15,.,18,few
TGTGCCAGCAGCCAGGCTATTGCGACTACCTTCTACGAGCAGTACTTC,CASSQAIATTFYEQYF,TRBJ2-7,TRBV14,.,16,.
TGTGCCAGCAGCTTAGCCCTGAAGAACTCGGGAGAGCAGTACTTC,CASSLALKNSGEQYF,TRBJ2-7,TRBV7-9,.,15,few
TGTGCCAGCAGCCGTCCTAGCGGGATGCTACAAGAGACCCAGTACTTC,CASSRPSGMLQETQYF,TRBJ2-5,TRBV5-6,TRBD2,16,few
TGCAGTGCTAGACGACCGCGGACAGGGGAGCCCCAGCATTTT,CSARRPRTGEPQHF,TRBJ1-5,TRBV20-1,TRBD1,14,many
TGTGCCAGCAGCTTAGAGGCTAGCGGGTGGTACGAGCAGTACTTC,CASSLEASGWYEQYF,TRBJ2-7,TRBV7-2,TRBD2,15,many
TGTGCCAGCACCCAACGTCGGCCGGACACGCTGAACACCGGGGAGCTGTTTTTT,CASTQRRPDTLNTGELFF,TRBJ2-2,TRBV3-1,.,18,.
TGTGCCAGCAGTGCGGGGGGGCCCCACGAGCAGTACTTC,CASSAGGPHEQYF,TRBJ2-7,TRBV12-3/TRBV12-4,TRBD2,13,many
TGCAGCGGCCCGGGAGTGTCCTACAATGAGCAGTTCTTC,CSGPGVSYNEQFF,TRBJ2-1,TRBV20-1,.,13,few
TGTGCCAGCAGGGACAGGGGGCGAAGTGGCTACACCTTC,CASRDRGRSGYTF,TRBJ1-2,TRBV6-1,TRBD1,13,many
TGCAGTGCCCCGGACAGGGAAGATACGCAGTATTTT,CSAPDREDTQYF,TRBJ2-3,TRBV20-1,TRBD1,12,many
TGCGCCAGCAGCCAAGGGGCGAGGACGCCCCCCTACGAGCAGTACTTC,CASSQGARTPPYEQYF,TRBJ2-7,TRBV4-3,.,16,many
TGTGCCAGCAGCTTGAGCGAGCAGTACTTC,CASSLSEQYF,TRBJ2-7,TRBV11-2,.,10,many
TGTGCCAGCGGAGAGCCCGAAGAGACCCAGTACTTC,CASGEPEETQYF,TRBJ2-5,TRBV13,.,12,many